The text below deals with one T cell receptor beta chain. What it binds is unknown. This sample is part of a study of cytomegalovirus exposure and HLA in healthy donors. Study-level background: Among 398 genotyped donors, around 82% fell in the Caucasian-associated ancestry cluster.

There are 14 residues in the CDR3. V lost 5 bases to trimming and J lost 7 bases; unmatched junction nucleotides: 4. Germline values: CDR1 LGHNT, CDR2 FRNRAP. Findings and caveats of the study: Apart from CMV serostatus, no immune exposure information was available. Within an earlier analysis, most TCR beta V segments proved productive either about 87% or about 30% of the time. A missense variant in DCLRE1C was later tied to TCR beta V- and J-gene trimming.

Primers for the PCR totalled 60 Vbeta and 13 Jbeta. Assay: immunoSEQ multiplex PCR; the TCRdb copy retains only in-frame clones and omits some. The table lists about 120,000 clones, around 65% of them singletons. The chain uses TRBV12-5 and TRBJ2-1; 11 bases fit TRBD2. The sequencing sample was made of PBMCs. The TCR originated in a man in his late teens or twenties in good health and CMV-seronegative. The CDR3 nucleotides are TGTGCTAGTGGTCCTAGCGGGAGGTCTAATGAGCAGTTCTTC. Its protein product is CASGPSGRSNEQFF. Together with reference TRBV12-5 and TRBJ2-1, the CDR3 gives the full variable domain: DARVTQTPRHKVTEMGQEVTMRCQPILGHNTVFWYRQTMMQGLELLAYFRNRAPLDDSGMPKDRFSAEMPDATLATLKIQPSEPRDSAVYFCASGPSGRSNEQFFGPGTRLTVL.